Listed here are 29 T cell receptor beta chains from one sample, sequenced in a study of shared T cell receptors in the human thymus. The protocol was immunoSEQ multiplex PCR, while the TCRdb copy is restricted to in-frame clones and leaves out a portion. The sample records roughly 710,000 clones, around 85% being singletons. This sample was shared with a second study, whose subject was human thymus T cells.

Sequencing used thymocytes. All receptors derive from a girl in the first two years of life with a congenital heart defect.

V usage is TRBV6-6 and J usage is TRBJ1-1, with D unresolved. The ends were cut back, 0 bases at V and 2 bases at J, with 10 bases in the middle. This CDR3 has 15 amino acids. The germline CDR1 and CDR2 sequences are MNHNY and SVGAGI (reference sequence). The CDR3 protein is CASSYSWEINTEAFF. The CDR3 DNA reads as TGTGCCAGCAGTTACTCATGGGAGATTAACACTGAAGCTTTCTTT.

This chain joins TRBV28 and TRBJ1-5, with TRBD1 matching 8 bases. The CDR3 extends over 18 amino acids. V lost 3 bases to trimming and J lost 5 bases; unmatched junction nucleotides: 15. Germline CDR1 and CDR2: MDHEN and SYDVKM. The DNA for the CDR3 is TGTGCCAGCAGTTTTTCGGGACAGGTACATTTGGGGGATCAGCCCCAGCATTTT. Encoded protein: CASSFSGQVHLGDQPQHF.

This chain connects TRBV7-9 to TRBJ2-1; possibly TRBD1 for D (6 bases). Germline CDR1 reads SEHNR; CDR2 reads FQNEAQ (reference sequence). Trimming stripped 4 bases from V and 8 bases from J, with 12 bases between. The CDR3 totals 13 residues. CDR3 amino acids: CASSYYRVDEQFF. The CDR3 nucleotides are TGTGCCAGCAGCTACTACAGGGTTGATGAGCAGTTCTTC.

The chain uses TRBV15 and TRBJ1-4; possible D gene TRBD1, 5 bases. Germline loops: CDR1 LNHNV, CDR2 YYDKDF (reference sequence). Trimming cost V 6 bases and J 5 bases, with 16 bases left between them. This CDR3 has 15 amino acids. The CDR3, as DNA: TGTGCCACCAGTTCTCCGGGACTGCGAAATGAAAAACTGTTTTTT. This codes for CATSSPGLRNEKLFF.

This chain joins TRBV6-5 and TRBJ1-1, with 8 nucleotides matching TRBD1. Per germline, CDR1 MNHEY and CDR2 SVGAGI. The CDR3 consists of 14 residues. V was clipped by 6 bases and J by 6 bases; unmatched bases: 9. CDR3 sequence reads: CASRETGVVAEAFF. CDR3 sequence (DNA): TGTGCCAGCAGAGAGACAGGGGTGGTCGCTGAAGCTTTCTTT.

In DNA form, the CDR3 reads TGTGCCATCAAGGTGTCCAGGGCTACCTACGAGCAGTACTTC. It yields the protein CAIKVSRATYEQYF. This chain uses TRBV10-3 with TRBJ2-7; possible D gene TRBD1, 5 bases. CDR3 size: 14 residues. CDR1 ENHRY and CDR2 SYGVKD come from the germline V gene. V lost 7 bases, J lost 2 bases, and 15 bases lay in between.

This chain connects TRBV6-1 to TRBJ1-2; maybe TRBD1 (6 bases). Between the trimmed V and J ends, which lost 1 base and 5 bases, there was a span of 14 bases. The germline V gene has CDR1 MNHNS and CDR2 SASEGT. This CDR3 region has 15 residues. The chain's CDR3 is CASSEVQGRGYGYTF. CDR3 bases: TGTGCCAGCAGTGAAGTGCAGGGAAGGGGGTATGGCTACACCTTC.

The DNA of the CDR3 is TGCAGTGCTAGATCCCGGTTTAATGAGTACTTC. It translates to CSARSRFNEYF. The chain joins TRBV20-1 to TRBJ2-7, with no clear D. The germline CDR1 and CDR2 sequences are DFQATT and SNEGSKA (reference sequence). The CDR3 has 11 residues. The V and J ends lost 2 bases and 11 bases respectively, with 13 bases between them.

The chain links TRBV4-3 to TRBJ2-7, with D maybe TRBD1 (5 bases). V was shortened by 1 base and J by 3 bases, with 13 bases between the two germline ends. Germline V gene sequence: CDR1 LGHNA, CDR2 YSLEER. The CDR3 covers 15 residues. This chain's CDR3 is CASSQVDSGIYEQYF. The CDR3 DNA reads TGCGCCAGCAGCCAAGTTGATTCAGGGATCTACGAGCAGTACTTC.

The rearrangement uses TRBV30 and TRBJ1-1; D ambiguous. The CDR3 spans 17 residues. Trimming pared 0 bases from V and 0 bases from J, leaving 17 bases between. Germline lookup yields CDR1 GTSNPN and CDR2 SVGIG (reference sequence). The chain's CDR3 is CAWSVSSGRNMNTEAFF. CDR3 sequence (DNA): TGTGCCTGGAGTGTTTCTTCCGGGAGAAACATGAACACTGAAGCTTTCTTT.

This clone was counted a single time. The chain combines TRBV9 with TRBJ2-1; TRBD2 matches 8 bases. Germline lookup yields CDR1 SGDLS and CDR2 YYNGEE. The trim removed 4 bases at V and 4 bases at J, leaving 7 bases unmatched. CDR3 length equals 15 residues. The CDR3 sequence: CASSPLAGGYNEQFF. CDR3 DNA sequence: TGTGCCAGCAGCCCCCTCGCGGGGGGTTACAATGAGCAGTTCTTC.

This clone was detected once. This chain connects TRBV6-6 to TRBJ1-5, with D perhaps matching TRBD1 (6 bases). Germline values: CDR1 MNHNY, CDR2 SVGAGI (reference sequence). The CDR3 has 14 amino acids. The V end lost 2 bases, the J end lost 4 bases, and 9 bases lay between the germline ends. The CDR3 coding sequence is TGTGCCAGCAGTTACCCCGGACAGAATCAGCCCCAGCATTTT. Protein: CASSYPGQNQPQHF.

The chain is built from TRBV6-5 and TRBJ1-3; D unclear. The CDR3 extends over 11 amino acids. CDR1 MNHEY and CDR2 SVGAGI come from the germline V gene. Trimming removed 11 bases at V and 1 base at J, with 6 bases between. The CDR3 DNA reads TGTGCCTGTACATCTGGAAACACCATATATTTT. Its protein is CACTSGNTIYF.

V is TRBV5-1 and J is TRBJ1-3, with D possibly matching TRBD1 (5 bases). The length of the CDR3 is 17 residues. Trimming took off 4 bases at V and 2 bases at J, with 19 bases between the two ends. Germline values: CDR1 SGHRS, CDR2 YFSETQ. CDR3: CASSPPGRGGTGNTIYF. DNA for the CDR3: TGCGCCAGCAGCCCTCCTGGAAGGGGAGGTACTGGAAACACCATATATTTT.

This rearrangement joins TRBV7-3 to TRBJ2-1, with TRBD1 matching 10 bases. Per the germline V gene, CDR1 is SGHTA and CDR2 is FQGTGA. The CDR3 consists of 15 residues. Losses at the gene ends were 5 bases for V and 7 bases for J; bases not matched to a gene: 8. CDR3 in amino acids: CASSLTRDRGNEQFF. The CDR3 DNA follows: TGTGCCAGCAGCCTCACGCGGGACAGGGGAAATGAGCAGTTCTTC.

The gene calls are TRBV5-6 and TRBJ2-4; 12 nucleotides match TRBD2. The germline gives CDR1 SGHDT, CDR2 YYEEEE. The J segment lost 4 bases and the V segment lost 4 bases, leaving 3 bases of the junction unmatched. This CDR3 is built from 15 residues. CDR3 protein: CASSVGLAGKNIQYF. CDR3 DNA: TGTGCCAGCAGCGTCGGACTAGCGGGGAAAAACATTCAGTACTTC.

V gene TRBV5-6 combines with J gene TRBJ2-1; TRBD2 might be the D (7 bases). Germline CDR1 is SGHDT and CDR2 is YYEEEE. V lost 4 bases, J lost 6 bases, and 20 bases lay in between. The CDR3 sequence is 16 residues long. In nucleotides, the CDR3 is TGTGCCAGCAGCCGCTACCATGCGGGGGCCTTCAATGAGCAGTTCTTC. Protein product: CASSRYHAGAFNEQFF. Together with reference TRBV5-6 and TRBJ2-1, the CDR3 gives the full variable domain: DAGVTQSPTHLIKTRGQQVTLRCSPKSGHDTVSWYQQALGQGPQFIFQYYEEEERQRGNFPDRFSGHQFPNYSSELNVNALLLGDSALYLCASSRYHAGAFNEQFFGPGTRLTVL.

CDR3 sequence (DNA): TGCGCCAGCCGCGGGGGAGAGAACACTGAAGCTTTCTTT. Translating gives CASRGGENTEAFF. The chain has TRBV5-1 and TRBJ1-1, with a tentative D call TRBD1 (5 bases). Deletions cut 7 bases from V and 1 base from J, with 11 bases between. Germline CDR1 and CDR2: SGHRS and YFSETQ. This CDR3 is 13 amino acids long.

This clone was seen more than once but under ten times. This chain uses TRBV2 with TRBJ1-4; D gene unclear. Looked up from germline, CDR1 is SNHLY and CDR2 is FYNNEI. Trimming stripped 7 bases from V and 8 bases from J, with 14 bases between. The CDR3 spans 13 residues. The CDR3 region has the DNA TGTGCCAGCACGAGGATGGGAGGGGAAAAACTGTTTTTT. It encodes CASTRMGGEKLFF.

This chain connects TRBV5-5 to TRBJ2-7, with a tentative D call TRBD1 (5 bases). V gave up 4 bases and J gave up 8 bases, with 25 bases separating them. The CDR3 loop spans 16 amino acids. Germline values: CDR1 SGHKS, CDR2 YYEKEE (reference sequence). Here the CDR3 reads CASSPQRTNAPTKQYF. DNA for the CDR3: TGTGCCAGCAGCCCCCAACGGACAAATGCGCCTACGAAGCAGTACTTC.

The chain links TRBV27 to TRBJ1-6, with 7 bases fitting TRBD1. V was pared by 2 bases and J by 9 bases, with 4 bases of the junction left unmatched. The CDR3 totals 14 residues. From germline, CDR1 is MNHEY and CDR2 SMNVEV (reference sequence). CDR3 DNA sequence: TGTGCCAGCAGTTTAGGCAGGGGGGCTTCACCCCTCCACTTT. Amino acid sequence: CASSLGRGASPLHF.

The chain has TRBV28 and TRBJ1-5, with 8 bases lining up with TRBD1. Germline V gene data show CDR1 as MDHEN and CDR2 as SYDVKM. This CDR3 is 13 amino acids long. J gave up 5 bases and V 8 bases, and 5 bases lay outside the gene matches. The DNA for the CDR3 is TGTGCCAGCCAGGGGGCGGCAGATCAGCCCCAGCATTTT. It encodes CASQGAADQPQHF.

The J gene is TRBJ1-2, the V gene TRBV4-1; TRBD1 might be the D (5 bases). Trimming took off 3 bases at V and 0 bases at J, with 14 bases between the two ends. The CDR3 runs 16 residues. Germline values: CDR1 MGHRA, CDR2 YSYEKL. The CDR3 region is CASSHRDSRANYGYTF. In DNA form, the CDR3 reads TGCGCCAGCAGCCATAGAGATTCCAGGGCTAACTATGGCTACACCTTC.

The chain recombines TRBV27 with TRBJ1-2, with D unclear. The CDR3 spans 17 residues. V was clipped by 1 base and J by 2 bases, with 17 bases between them. CDR1 and CDR2 from the germline V gene are MNHEY and SMNVEV (reference sequence). The CDR3 is CASSLWSLPRANYGYTF. The CDR3 bases are TGTGCCAGCAGTTTATGGTCGCTCCCCCGCGCGAACTATGGCTACACCTTC.

The CDR3 loop is CASSLSGGTGELFF. As DNA, the CDR3 is TGTGCCAGCAGCTTGTCAGGGGGAACCGGGGAGCTGTTTTTT. The V call is TRBV5-4, the J call TRBJ2-2; TRBD1 matches 7 bases. This CDR3 contains 14 residues. Per the germline V gene, CDR1 is SGHNT and CDR2 is YYREEE (reference sequence). The trim removed 1 base at V and 5 bases at J, leaving 2 bases unmatched.

The chain carries TRBV7-9 and TRBJ1-4, with D possibly being TRBD1 (5 bases). The CDR3 length is 14 residues. V was clipped by 3 bases and J by 7 bases, with 12 bases between them. Germline V CDR1 and CDR2: SEHNR, FQNEAQ (reference sequence). Here the CDR3 reads CASSFGGTGEKLFF. Written as DNA, the CDR3 is TGTGCCAGCAGCTTCGGGGGGACGGGTGAAAAACTGTTTTTT.

The chain employs TRBV28 and TRBJ2-3, with 10 bases fitting TRBD2. This CDR3 is built from 16 residues. Germline V gene sequence: CDR1 MDHEN, CDR2 SYDVKM. V gave up 5 bases and J gave up 0 bases; unmatched junction bases: 5. CDR3 nucleotide sequence: TGTGCCAGCAGTACTAGCGGGGATACTAGCACAGATACGCAGTATTTT. It codes for CASSTSGDTSTDTQYF.

This clone occurred once. The V call is TRBV7-9, the J call TRBJ2-1; 10 nucleotides line up with TRBD1. Trimming at V came to 6 bases and at J to 0 bases, leaving 14 bases not matched to a gene. The CDR3 runs 19 residues. In germline, CDR1 is SEHNR, CDR2 FQNEAQ (reference sequence). CDR3 sequence (DNA): TGTGCCAGCAGTCGACCAGGGACAGGGGTTTTAAACTCCTACAATGAGCAGTTCTTC. Translation: CASSRPGTGVLNSYNEQFF.

The V gene is TRBV7-4, the J gene TRBJ2-3; D unclear. The CDR3 length is 16 residues. The V end was cut by 0 bases, the J end by 4 bases, with 14 bases between. Per germline, CDR1 SGHVT and CDR2 SQSDAQ. CDR3 bases: TGTGCCAGCAGCTTAGCCCTCACACCCAACGCAGATACGCAGTATTTT. It encodes CASSLALTPNADTQYF.